This T cell receptor (beta chain) emerged from a study of blood T cells in healthy people across ages. The study's findings and limits: The study regarded diversity estimates from one million T cells as underestimates.

Aged about 6 to 90, donors were systemically healthy Caucasians from Russia. Each individual donor underwent a draw of ten milliliters of peripheral blood. The CDR3 consists of 15 residues. The V and J ends lost 2 bases and 1 base respectively, with 12 bases between them. Germline V CDR1 and CDR2: MNHEY, SVGEGT. In the case of this clonotype: No antigen is known for it.

It was with a sample-barcoded 5' primer and a J-beta primer mix that a second PCR of about 6 to 12 cycles was run. The authors tagged each cDNA molecule using a template-switch adaptor with 12 random nucleotides. TCRdb passed the 5' RACE reads through MiXCR, listing each CDR3 protein once. The top ten clones hold around 8% of a sample with about 1.5 million distinct CDR3 sequences, approximately 40% of them seen once. The gene calls are TRBV6-2 or TRBV6-3 and TRBJ2-7, with a possible D match to TRBD1 (6 bases). Sample: blood. The TCR sequence derives from a woman between 18 and 29 years old in good health. CDR3 nucleotide sequence: TGTGCCAGCAGTTACCGGAACAGGGCTTCCTACGAGCAGTACTTC. Translation gives CASSYRNRASYEQYF.